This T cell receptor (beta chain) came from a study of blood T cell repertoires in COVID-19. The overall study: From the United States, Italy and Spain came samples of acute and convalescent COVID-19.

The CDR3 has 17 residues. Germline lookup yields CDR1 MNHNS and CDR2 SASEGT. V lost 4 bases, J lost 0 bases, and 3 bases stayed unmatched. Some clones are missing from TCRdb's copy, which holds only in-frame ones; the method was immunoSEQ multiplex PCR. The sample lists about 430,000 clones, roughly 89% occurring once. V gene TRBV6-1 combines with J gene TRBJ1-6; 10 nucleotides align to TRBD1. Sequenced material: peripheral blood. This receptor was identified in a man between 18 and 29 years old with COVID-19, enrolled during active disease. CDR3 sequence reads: CASSGRTGGSYNSPLHF. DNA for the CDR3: TGTGCCAGCAGTGGGCGGACAGGGGGCTCCTATAATTCACCCCTCCACTTT.